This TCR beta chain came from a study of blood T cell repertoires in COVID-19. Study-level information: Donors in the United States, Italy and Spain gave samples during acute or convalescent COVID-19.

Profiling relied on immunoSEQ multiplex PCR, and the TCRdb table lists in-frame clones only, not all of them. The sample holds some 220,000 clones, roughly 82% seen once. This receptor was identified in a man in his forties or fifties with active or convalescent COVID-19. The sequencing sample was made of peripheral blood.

CDR3 protein: CAIRPGTSGRSGNEQFF. The CDR3 DNA reads as TGTGCCATCAGGCCCGGGACTAGCGGGAGGAGTGGCAATGAGCAGTTCTTC. The V gene is TRBV10-3, the J gene TRBJ2-1, with TRBD2 matching over 15 bases. V was clipped by 6 bases and J by 6 bases; unmatched bases: 9. The CDR3 is 17 amino acids. CDR1 ENHRY and CDR2 SYGVKD come from the germline V gene.